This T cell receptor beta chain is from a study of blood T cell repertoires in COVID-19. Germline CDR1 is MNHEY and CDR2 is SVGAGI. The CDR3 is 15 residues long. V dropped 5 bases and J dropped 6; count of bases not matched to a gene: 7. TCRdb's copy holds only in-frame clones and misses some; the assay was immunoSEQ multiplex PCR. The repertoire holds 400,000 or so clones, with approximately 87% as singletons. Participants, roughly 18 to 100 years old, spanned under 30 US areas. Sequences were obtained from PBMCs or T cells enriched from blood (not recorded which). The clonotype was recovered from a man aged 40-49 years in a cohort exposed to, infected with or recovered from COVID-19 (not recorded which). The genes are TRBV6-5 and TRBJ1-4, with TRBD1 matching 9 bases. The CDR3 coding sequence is TGTGCCAGCAGTACACCGGGACAGGGAGATGAAAAACTGTTTTTT. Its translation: CASSTPGQGDEKLFF.